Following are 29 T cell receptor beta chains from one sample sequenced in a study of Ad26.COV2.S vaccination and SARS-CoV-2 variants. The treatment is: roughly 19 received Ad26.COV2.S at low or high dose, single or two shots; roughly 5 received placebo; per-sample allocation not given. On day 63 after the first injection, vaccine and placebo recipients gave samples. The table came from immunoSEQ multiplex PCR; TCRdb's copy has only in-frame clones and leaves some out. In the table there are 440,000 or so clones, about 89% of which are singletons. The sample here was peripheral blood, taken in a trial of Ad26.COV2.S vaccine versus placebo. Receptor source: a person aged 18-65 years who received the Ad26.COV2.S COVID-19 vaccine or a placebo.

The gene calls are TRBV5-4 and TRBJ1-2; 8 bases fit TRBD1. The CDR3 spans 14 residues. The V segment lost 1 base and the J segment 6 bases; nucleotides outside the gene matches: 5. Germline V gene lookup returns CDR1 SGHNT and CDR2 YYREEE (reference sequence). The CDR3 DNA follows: TGTGCCAGCAGCTTGACAGGGGGGGTGGATGGCTACACCTTC. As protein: CASSLTGGVDGYTF. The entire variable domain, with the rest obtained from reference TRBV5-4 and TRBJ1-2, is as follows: ETGVTQSPTHLIKTRGQQVTLRCSSQSGHNTVSWYQQALGQGPQFIFQYYREEENGRGNFPPRFSGLQFPNYSSELNVNALELDDSALYLCASSLTGGVDGYTFGSGTRLTVV.

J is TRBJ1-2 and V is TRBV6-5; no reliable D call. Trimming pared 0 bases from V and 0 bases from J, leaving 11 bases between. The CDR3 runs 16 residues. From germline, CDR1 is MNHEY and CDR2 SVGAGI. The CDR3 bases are TGTGCCAGCAGTTACTCGATTTCCGGCGCTAACTATGGCTACACCTTC. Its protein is CASSYSISGANYGYTF.

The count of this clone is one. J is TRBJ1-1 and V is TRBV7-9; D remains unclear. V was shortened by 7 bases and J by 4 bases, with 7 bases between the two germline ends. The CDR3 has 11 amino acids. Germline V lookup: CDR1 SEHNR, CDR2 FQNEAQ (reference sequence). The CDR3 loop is CASTGATEAFF. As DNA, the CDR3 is TGTGCCAGCACCGGTGCCACTGAAGCTTTCTTT.

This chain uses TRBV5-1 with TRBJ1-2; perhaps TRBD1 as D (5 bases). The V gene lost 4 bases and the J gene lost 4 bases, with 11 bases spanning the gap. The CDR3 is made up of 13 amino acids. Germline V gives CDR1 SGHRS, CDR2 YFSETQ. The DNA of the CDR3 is TGCGCCAGCAGCGATCAGGGAGCCTATGGCTACACCTTC. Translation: CASSDQGAYGYTF.

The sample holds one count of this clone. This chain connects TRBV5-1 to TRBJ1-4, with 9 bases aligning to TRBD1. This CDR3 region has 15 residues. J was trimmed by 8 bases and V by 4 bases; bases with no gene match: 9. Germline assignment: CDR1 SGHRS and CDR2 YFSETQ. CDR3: CASSPNRQGEEKLFF. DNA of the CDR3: TGCGCCAGCAGCCCGAACCGACAGGGGGAGGAAAAACTGTTTTTT.

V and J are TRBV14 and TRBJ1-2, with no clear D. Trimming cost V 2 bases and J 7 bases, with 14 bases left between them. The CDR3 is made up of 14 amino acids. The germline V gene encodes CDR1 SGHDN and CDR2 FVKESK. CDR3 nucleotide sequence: TGTGCCAGCAGCCAACATGAGGGATGGAGTGGCTACACCTTC. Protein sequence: CASSQHEGWSGYTF.

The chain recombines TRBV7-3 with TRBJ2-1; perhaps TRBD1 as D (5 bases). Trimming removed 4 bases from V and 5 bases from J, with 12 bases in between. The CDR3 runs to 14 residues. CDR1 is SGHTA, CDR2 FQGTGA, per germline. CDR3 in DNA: TGTGCCAGCAGCTCTTCCCCAGGGAACAATGAGCAGTTCTTC. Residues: CASSSSPGNNEQFF.

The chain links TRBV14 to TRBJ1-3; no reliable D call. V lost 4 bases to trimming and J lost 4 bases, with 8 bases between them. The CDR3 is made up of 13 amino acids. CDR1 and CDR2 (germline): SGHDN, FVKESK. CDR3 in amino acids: CASSRMVGNTIYF. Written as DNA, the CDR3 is TGTGCCAGCAGCCGAATGGTGGGAAACACCATATATTTT. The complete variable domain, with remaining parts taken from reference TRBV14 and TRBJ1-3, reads EAGVTQFPSHSVIEKGQTVTLRCDPISGHDNLYWYRRVMGKEIKFLLHFVKESKQDESGMPNNRFLAERTGGTYSTLKVQPAELEDSGVYFCASSRMVGNTIYFGEGSWLTVV.

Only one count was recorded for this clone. The CDR3 coding sequence is TGTGCCAGCAGCTTAAAAAGCGGGGGGGCCGGTATAGATACGCAGTATTTT. It is translated as CASSLKSGGAGIDTQYF. The genes are TRBV11-2 and TRBJ2-3; 10 nucleotides line up with TRBD2. The V gene end was trimmed by 2 bases and the J gene end by 5 bases; junction bases not matched to a gene: 10. Germline CDR1 and CDR2: SGHAT and FQNNGV. There are 17 residues in the CDR3. The full variable domain, rest sourced from reference TRBV11-2 and TRBJ2-3, is EAGVAQSPRYKIIEKRQSVAFWCNPISGHATLYWYQQILGQGPKLLIQFQNNGVVDDSQLPKDRFSAERLKGVDSTLKIQPAKLEDSAVYLCASSLKSGGAGIDTQYFGPGTRLTVL.

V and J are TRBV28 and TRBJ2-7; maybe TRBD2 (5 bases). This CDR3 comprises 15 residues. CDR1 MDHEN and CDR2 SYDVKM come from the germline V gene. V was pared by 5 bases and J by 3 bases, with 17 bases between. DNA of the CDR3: TGTGCCAGCAGTATTTTAGGAGGACCCAACTACGAGCAGTACTTC. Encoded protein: CASSILGGPNYEQYF. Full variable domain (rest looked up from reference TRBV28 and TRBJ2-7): DVKVTQSSRYLVKRTGEKVFLECVQDMDHENMFWYRQDPGLGLRLIYFSYDVKMKEKGDIPEGYSVSREKKERFSLILESASTNQTSMYLCASSILGGPNYEQYFGPGTRLTVT.

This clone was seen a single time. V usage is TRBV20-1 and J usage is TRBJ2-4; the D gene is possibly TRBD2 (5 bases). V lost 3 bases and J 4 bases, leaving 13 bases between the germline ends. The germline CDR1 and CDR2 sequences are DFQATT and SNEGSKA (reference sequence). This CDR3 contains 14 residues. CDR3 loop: CSASPRWEKNIQYF. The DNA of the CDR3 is TGCAGTGCTAGTCCCCGGTGGGAGAAAAACATTCAGTACTTC.

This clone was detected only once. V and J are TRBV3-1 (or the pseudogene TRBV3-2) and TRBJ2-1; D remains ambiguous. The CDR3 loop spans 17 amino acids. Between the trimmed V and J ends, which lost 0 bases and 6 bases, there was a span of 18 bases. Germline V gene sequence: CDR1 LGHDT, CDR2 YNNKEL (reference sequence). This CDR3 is CASSQDPGQRWGNEQFF. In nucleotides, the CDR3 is TGTGCCAGCAGCCAAGATCCAGGCCAACGATGGGGCAATGAGCAGTTCTTC.

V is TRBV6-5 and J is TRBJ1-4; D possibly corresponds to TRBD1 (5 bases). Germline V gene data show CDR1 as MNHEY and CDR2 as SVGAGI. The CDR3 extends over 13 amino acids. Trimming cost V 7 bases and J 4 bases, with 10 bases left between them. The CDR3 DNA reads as TGTGCCAGCACCTGGGGGGGTAATGAAAAACTGTTTTTT. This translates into CASTWGGNEKLFF.

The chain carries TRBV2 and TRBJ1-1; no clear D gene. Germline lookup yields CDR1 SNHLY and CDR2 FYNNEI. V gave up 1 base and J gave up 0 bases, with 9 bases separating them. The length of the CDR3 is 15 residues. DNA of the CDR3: TGTGCCAGCAGTGAAGGCGGACGTTTGAACACTGAAGCTTTCTTT. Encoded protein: CASSEGGRLNTEAFF.

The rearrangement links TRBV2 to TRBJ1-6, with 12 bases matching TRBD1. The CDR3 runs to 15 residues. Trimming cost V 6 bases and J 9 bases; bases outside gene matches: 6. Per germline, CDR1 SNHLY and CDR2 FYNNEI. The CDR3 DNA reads TGTGCCAGCAGAGAACCGGGACAGGGGGCTTCACCCCTCCACTTT. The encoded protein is CASREPGQGASPLHF.

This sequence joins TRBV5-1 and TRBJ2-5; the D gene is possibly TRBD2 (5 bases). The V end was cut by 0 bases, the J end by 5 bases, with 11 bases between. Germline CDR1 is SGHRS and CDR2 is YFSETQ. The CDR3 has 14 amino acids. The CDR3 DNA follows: TGCGCCAGCAGCTTGGCCGAGCCGGGGGAGACCCAGTACTTC. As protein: CASSLAEPGETQYF.

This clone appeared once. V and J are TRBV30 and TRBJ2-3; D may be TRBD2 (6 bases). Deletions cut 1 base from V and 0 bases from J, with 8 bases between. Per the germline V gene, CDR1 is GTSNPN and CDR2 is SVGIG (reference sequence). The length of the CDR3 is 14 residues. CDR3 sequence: CAWSAGTSTDTQYF. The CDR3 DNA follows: TGTGCCTGGAGTGCAGGGACTAGCACAGATACGCAGTATTTT.

DNA for the CDR3: TGTGCCACCAGTCCAGGGACTGGGGCCAACGTCCTGACTTTC. Translated, it gives CATSPGTGANVLTF. The rearrangement links TRBV24-1 to TRBJ2-6, with a possible D match to TRBD1 (5 bases). Germline V gene sequence: CDR1 KGHDR, CDR2 SFDVKD. The CDR3 spans 14 residues. Trimming stripped 6 bases from V and 2 bases from J, with 7 bases between.

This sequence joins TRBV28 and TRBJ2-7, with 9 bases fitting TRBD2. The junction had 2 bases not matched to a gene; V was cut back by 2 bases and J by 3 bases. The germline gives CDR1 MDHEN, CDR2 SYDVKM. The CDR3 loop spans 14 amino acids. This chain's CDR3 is CASSLSGGLYEQYF. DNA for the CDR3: TGTGCCAGCAGTTTAAGCGGGGGGCTCTACGAGCAGTACTTC.

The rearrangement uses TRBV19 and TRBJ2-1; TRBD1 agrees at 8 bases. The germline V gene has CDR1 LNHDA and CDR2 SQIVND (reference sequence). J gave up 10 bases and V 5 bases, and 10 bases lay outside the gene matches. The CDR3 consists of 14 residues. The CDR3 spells CASSRGQGAQEQFF. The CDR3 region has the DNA TGTGCCAGTAGTCGGGGCCAGGGGGCTCAGGAGCAGTTCTTC.

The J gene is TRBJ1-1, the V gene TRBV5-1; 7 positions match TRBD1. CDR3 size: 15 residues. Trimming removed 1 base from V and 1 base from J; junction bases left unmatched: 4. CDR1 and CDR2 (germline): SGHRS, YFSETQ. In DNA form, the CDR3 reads TGCGCCAGCAGCTTGACCGCAGGGGGGAACACTGAAGCTTTCTTT. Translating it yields CASSLTAGGNTEAFF.

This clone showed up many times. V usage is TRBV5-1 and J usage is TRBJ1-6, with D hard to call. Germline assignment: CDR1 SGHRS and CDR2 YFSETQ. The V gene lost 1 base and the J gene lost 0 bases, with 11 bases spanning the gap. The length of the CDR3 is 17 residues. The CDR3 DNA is TGCGCCAGCAGCTTGACCTCTTCGAGCTCCTATAATTCACCCCTCCACTTT. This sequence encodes CASSLTSSSSYNSPLHF.

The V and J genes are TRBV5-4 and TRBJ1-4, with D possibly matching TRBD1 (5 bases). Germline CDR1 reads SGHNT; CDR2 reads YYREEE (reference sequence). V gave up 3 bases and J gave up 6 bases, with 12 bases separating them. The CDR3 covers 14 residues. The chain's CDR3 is CASSSQGGDEKLFF. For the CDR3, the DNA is TGTGCCAGCAGCTCCCAGGGAGGGGATGAAAAACTGTTTTTT. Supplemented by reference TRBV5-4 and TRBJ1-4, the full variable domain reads ETGVTQSPTHLIKTRGQQVTLRCSSQSGHNTVSWYQQALGQGPQFIFQYYREEENGRGNFPPRFSGLQFPNYSSELNVNALELDDSALYLCASSSQGGDEKLFFGSGTQLSVL.

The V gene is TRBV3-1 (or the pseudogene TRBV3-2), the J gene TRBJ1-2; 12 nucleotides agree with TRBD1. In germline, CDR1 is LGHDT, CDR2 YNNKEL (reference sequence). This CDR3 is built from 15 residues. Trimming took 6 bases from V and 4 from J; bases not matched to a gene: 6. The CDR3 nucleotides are TGTGCCAGCAGTCCGGGACAGGGGGCGAGCTATGGCTACACCTTC. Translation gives CASSPGQGASYGYTF.

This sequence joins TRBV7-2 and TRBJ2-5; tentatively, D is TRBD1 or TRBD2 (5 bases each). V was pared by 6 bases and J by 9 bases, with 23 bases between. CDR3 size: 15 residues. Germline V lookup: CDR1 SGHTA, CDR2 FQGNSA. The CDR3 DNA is TGTGCCAGCAGTCTAGACGCCGGGACCCTTTCGTCCCAGTACTTC. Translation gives CASSLDAGTLSSQYF.

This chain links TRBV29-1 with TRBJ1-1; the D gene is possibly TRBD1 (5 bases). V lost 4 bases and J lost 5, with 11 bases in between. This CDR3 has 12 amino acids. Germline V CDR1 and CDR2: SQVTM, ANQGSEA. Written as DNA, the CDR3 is TGCAGCGTTGGGTCGGGGGAGACTGAAGCTTTCTTT. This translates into CSVGSGETEAFF.

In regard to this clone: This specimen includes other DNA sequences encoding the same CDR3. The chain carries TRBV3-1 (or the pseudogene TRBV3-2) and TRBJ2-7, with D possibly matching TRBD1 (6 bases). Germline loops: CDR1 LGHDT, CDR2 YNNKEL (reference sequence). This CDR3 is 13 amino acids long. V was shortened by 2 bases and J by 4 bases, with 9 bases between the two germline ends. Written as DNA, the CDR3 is TGTGCCAGCAGCCAAAACAGGGCATACGAGCAGTACTTC. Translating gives CASSQNRAYEQYF.

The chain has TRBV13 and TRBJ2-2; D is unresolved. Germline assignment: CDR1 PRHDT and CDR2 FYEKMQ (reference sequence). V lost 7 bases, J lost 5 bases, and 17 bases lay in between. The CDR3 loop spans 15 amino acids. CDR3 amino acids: CASTHPGRSTGELFF. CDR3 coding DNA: TGTGCCAGCACCCACCCAGGCAGATCGACCGGGGAGCTGTTTTTT.

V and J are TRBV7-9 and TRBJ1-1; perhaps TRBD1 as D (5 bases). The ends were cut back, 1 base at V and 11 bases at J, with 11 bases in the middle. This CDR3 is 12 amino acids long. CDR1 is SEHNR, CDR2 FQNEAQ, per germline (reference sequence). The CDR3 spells CASSLVGGDAFF. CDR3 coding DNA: TGTGCCAGCAGCTTAGTCGGGGGAGACGCTTTCTTT.